Following are 10 T cell receptor beta chains from one sample sequenced in a study of shared clonotypes between healthy human individuals. Terminally differentiated effector memory CD45RA+ cells were excluded by CCR7 positive selection of CD45RO-negative cells. The table came from immunoSEQ multiplex PCR; TCRdb's copy has only in-frame clones and leaves some out. The table lists some 600,000 clones, about 95% of them singletons, with around 0.1% in the top ten. The sequenced sample consisted of naive CD8+ T cells sorted from blood. The receptors originated from a woman aged 25-40 years in good health.

This chain connects TRBV27 to TRBJ2-7, with 7 bases identical to TRBD1. The germline CDR1 and CDR2 sequences are MNHEY and SMNVEV (reference sequence). With V trimmed by 6 bases and J by 5 bases, 7 bases remained unmatched. The CDR3 contains 13 residues. The CDR3 sequence is CASRSVDRDEQYF. DNA of the CDR3: TGTGCCAGCAGGTCGGTAGACAGGGACGAGCAGTACTTC.

This rearrangement joins TRBV7-6 to TRBJ1-1; D is uncertain. V was trimmed by 2 bases and J by 5 bases, leaving 15 bases between them. CDR3 length equals 15 residues. CDR1 SGHVS and CDR2 FNYEAQ come from the germline V gene. The DNA for the CDR3 is TGTGCCAGCAGCTTAAGAGAAGACCTGGGGACTGAAGCTTTCTTT. It yields the protein CASSLREDLGTEAFF.

The V call is TRBV5-6, the J call TRBJ2-3, with 10 nucleotides matching TRBD1. Trimming took 3 bases from V and 6 from J; bases not matched to a gene: 13. In germline, CDR1 is SGHDT, CDR2 YYEEEE. This CDR3 is built from 17 residues. CDR3 loop: CASSSQWGTGEWDTQYF. CDR3 coding DNA: TGTGCCAGCAGCTCCCAGTGGGGGACAGGGGAATGGGATACGCAGTATTTT.

The chain has TRBV27 and TRBJ2-1, with TRBD2 as a possible D gene (5 bases). Germline-derived CDR1 and CDR2 are MNHEY and SMNVEV (reference sequence). V was cut by 1 base and J by 0 bases, with 10 bases left in between. The CDR3 is 16 amino acids. CDR3 coding DNA: TGTGCCAGCAGTTTATATGTTGGGAGCTCCTACAATGAGCAGTTCTTC. It translates to CASSLYVGSSYNEQFF.

The V gene is TRBV7-9, the J gene TRBJ2-1, with 10 bases fitting TRBD2. V gave up 0 bases and J gave up 8 bases; unmatched junction bases: 10. This CDR3 is 17 amino acids long. Germline-derived CDR1 and CDR2 are SEHNR and FQNEAQ (reference sequence). CDR3 nucleotide sequence: TGTGCCAGCAGCTTAGCTGCTAGCGGGAGTCGTCGGGATGAGCAGTTCTTC. It codes for CASSLAASGSRRDEQFF.

This chain uses TRBV5-6 with TRBJ2-3; D may be TRBD1 (6 bases). This CDR3 is 14 amino acids long. Trimming cost V 7 bases and J 3 bases, with 15 bases left between them. Germline CDR1 SGHDT, CDR2 YYEEEE. CDR3 sequence (DNA): TGTGCCAGCGCTGGATGGGGGCCGACAGATACGCAGTATTTT. Its translation: CASAGWGPTDTQYF.

The chain is built from TRBV5-8 and TRBJ2-3, with D possibly TRBD2 on 5 matching bases. CDR1 is SGHTS and CDR2 is YDEGEE in the germline V gene. The V and J ends lost 2 bases and 0 bases respectively, with 13 bases between them. The CDR3 has 16 amino acids. CDR3 sequence: CASSFGSGRSTDTQYF. As DNA, the CDR3 is TGTGCCAGCAGCTTTGGAAGCGGACGTAGCACAGATACGCAGTATTTT.

The chain has TRBV19 and TRBJ2-3, with D maybe TRBD1 (6 bases). Trimming stripped 3 bases from V and 2 bases from J, with 12 bases between. The CDR3 covers 15 residues. Germline V gives CDR1 LNHDA, CDR2 SQIVND (reference sequence). CDR3: CASSILTGNTDTQYF. For the CDR3, the DNA is TGTGCCAGTAGTATCCTCACAGGGAACACAGATACGCAGTATTTT.

The chain combines TRBV28 with TRBJ1-4, with D possibly matching TRBD1 (6 bases). The CDR3 length is 14 residues. CDR1 is MDHEN, CDR2 SYDVKM, per germline. Between the trimmed V and J ends, which lost 3 bases and 5 bases, there was a span of 10 bases. The CDR3 region has the DNA TGTGCCAGCAGTTTGACAGGTTCAAATGAAAAACTGTTTTTT. The encoded protein is CASSLTGSNEKLFF.

The sample holds one count of this clone. The V gene is TRBV6-6, the J gene TRBJ2-1; TRBD2 matches 10 bases. Per the germline V gene, CDR1 is MNHNY and CDR2 is SVGAGI (reference sequence). The CDR3 totals 15 residues. Losses at the gene ends were 10 bases for V and 10 bases for J; bases not matched to a gene: 16. Here the CDR3 reads CANRPLAGAHAEQFF. The CDR3 coding sequence is TGTGCCAACCGACCTCTAGCGGGAGCACATGCGGAGCAGTTCTTC.